Described below is a single T cell receptor beta chain sequence and its context. Distinct nucleotide sequences in the sample also encode this CDR3. Repertoires were generated with immunoSEQ multiplex PCR, while TCRdb's copy carries only in-frame clones and drops some. The data contain approximately 2.1 million clones, roughly 93% of them singletons. The entry originates in a study of shared clonotypes between healthy human individuals. J gave up 1 base and V 3 bases, and 4 bases lay outside the gene matches. The germline gives CDR1 SGDLS, CDR2 YYNGEE. This CDR3 has 14 residues. The gene calls are TRBV9 and TRBJ2-7; 7 nucleotides agree with TRBD1. What was sequenced was naive CD4+ T cells from PBMCs. Subset reported: CD45RA+ positively selected. This clonotype was obtained from a man aged 18 to 35 in good health. Some clones in this sample may be carry-over from other donors' samples. The CDR3 DNA is TGTGCCAGCAGCGCAACGGGACAGTCCTACGAGCAGTACTTC. Encoded protein: CASSATGQSYEQYF.